The source of this TCR beta chain is a study of beta chain features in type 1 diabetes. As for this clone: Antigen unknown.

The isolated RNA, all of it, was reverse transcribed, so expressed TCRB transcripts were what got sequenced. Method: immunoSEQ multiplex PCR; TCRdb's copy keeps in-frame clones and lacks some. The table records 150,000 to 200,000 clones, about 9% of them present only once. The CDR3 length is 17 residues. Germline V CDR1 and CDR2: SGHTA, FQGNSA. Trimming took 2 bases from V and 2 from J; bases not matched to a gene: 7. Whole-study results and caveats: Moderate yet significant TCRB CDR3 shortening was seen in Type 1 diabetes patients in all four CD4+ subsets.

The rearrangement uses TRBV7-2 and TRBJ2-1; TRBD2 matches at 9 bases. The sequencing sample was made of central memory CD4+ T cells from blood. This clonotype originated in a woman in her late teens or twenties with type 1 diabetes. The CDR3 DNA reads as TGTGCCAGCAGCTTAACAACGACTAGCGGTACCTACAATGAGCAGTTCTTC. Residues: CASSLTTTSGTYNEQFF. Based on the CDR3 plus reference TRBV7-2 and TRBJ2-1, the full variable domain is GAGVSQSPSNKVTEKGKDVELRCDPISGHTALYWYRQSLGQGLEFLIYFQGNSAPDKSGLPSDRFSAERTGGSVSTLTIQRTQQEDSAVYLCASSLTTTSGTYNEQFFGPGTRLTVL.